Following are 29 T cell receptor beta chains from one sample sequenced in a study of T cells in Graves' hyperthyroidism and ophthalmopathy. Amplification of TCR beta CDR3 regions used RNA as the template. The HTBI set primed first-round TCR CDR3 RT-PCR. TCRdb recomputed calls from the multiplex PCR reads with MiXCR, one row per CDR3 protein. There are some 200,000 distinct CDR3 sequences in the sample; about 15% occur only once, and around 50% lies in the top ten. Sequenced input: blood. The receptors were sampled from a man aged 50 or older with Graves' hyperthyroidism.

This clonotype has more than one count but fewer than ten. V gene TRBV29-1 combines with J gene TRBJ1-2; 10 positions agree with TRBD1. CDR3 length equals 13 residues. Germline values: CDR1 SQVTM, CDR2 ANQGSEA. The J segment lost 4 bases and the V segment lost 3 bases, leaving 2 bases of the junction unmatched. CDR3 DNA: TGCAGCGTTGACCGACAGGGGGCCTATGGCTACACCTTC. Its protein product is CSVDRQGAYGYTF.

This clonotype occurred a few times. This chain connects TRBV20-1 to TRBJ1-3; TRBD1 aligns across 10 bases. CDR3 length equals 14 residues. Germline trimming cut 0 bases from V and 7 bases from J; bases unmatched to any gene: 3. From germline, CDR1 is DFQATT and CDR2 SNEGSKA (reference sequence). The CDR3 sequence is CSARDRQGANTIYF. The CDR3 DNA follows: TGCAGTGCTAGAGATCGACAGGGGGCGAACACCATATATTTT.

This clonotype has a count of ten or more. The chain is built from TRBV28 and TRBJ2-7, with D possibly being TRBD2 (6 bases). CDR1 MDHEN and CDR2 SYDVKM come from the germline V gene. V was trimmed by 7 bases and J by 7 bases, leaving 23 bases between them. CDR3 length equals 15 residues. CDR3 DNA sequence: TGTGCCAGCACTCTTGGGGGAGGATTAGGCGGGGAGCAGTACTTC. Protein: CASTLGGGLGGEQYF.

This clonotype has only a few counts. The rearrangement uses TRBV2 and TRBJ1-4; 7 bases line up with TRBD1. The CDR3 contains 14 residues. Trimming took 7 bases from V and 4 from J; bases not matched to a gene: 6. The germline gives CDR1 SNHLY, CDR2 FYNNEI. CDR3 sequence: CASIRGQSNEKLFF. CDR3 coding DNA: TGTGCCAGCATAAGGGGACAGAGTAATGAAAAACTGTTTTTT.

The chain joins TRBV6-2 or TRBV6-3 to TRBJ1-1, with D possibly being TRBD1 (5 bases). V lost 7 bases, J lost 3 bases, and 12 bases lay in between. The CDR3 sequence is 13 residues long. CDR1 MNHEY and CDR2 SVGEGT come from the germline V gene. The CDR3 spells CASITGADTEAFF. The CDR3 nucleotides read TGTGCCAGCATAACCGGGGCGGACACTGAAGCTTTCTTT.

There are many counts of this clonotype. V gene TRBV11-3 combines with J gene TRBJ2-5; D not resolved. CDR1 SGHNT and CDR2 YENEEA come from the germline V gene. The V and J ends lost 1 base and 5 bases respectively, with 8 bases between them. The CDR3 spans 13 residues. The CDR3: CASSLVQYETQYF. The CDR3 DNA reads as TGTGCCAGCAGCTTAGTCCAGTACGAGACCCAGTACTTC.

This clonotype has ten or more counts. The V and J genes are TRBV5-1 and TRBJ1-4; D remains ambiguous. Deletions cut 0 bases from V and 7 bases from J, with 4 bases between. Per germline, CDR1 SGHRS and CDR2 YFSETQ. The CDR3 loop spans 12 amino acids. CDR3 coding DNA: TGCGCCAGCAGCTTGGATCTTGAAAAACTGTTTTTT. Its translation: CASSLDLEKLFF.

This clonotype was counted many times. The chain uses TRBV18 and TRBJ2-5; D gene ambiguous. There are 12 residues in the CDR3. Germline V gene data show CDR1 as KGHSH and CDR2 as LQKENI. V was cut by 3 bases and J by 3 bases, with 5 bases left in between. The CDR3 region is CASSPEKETQYF. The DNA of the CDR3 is TGTGCCAGCTCACCTGAAAAAGAGACCCAGTACTTC.

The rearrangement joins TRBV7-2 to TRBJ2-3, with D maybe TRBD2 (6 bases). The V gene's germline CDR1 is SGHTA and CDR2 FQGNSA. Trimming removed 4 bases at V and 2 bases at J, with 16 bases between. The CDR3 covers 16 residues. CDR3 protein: CASSSVLASDTDTQYF. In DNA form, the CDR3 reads TGTGCCAGCAGCTCTGTACTAGCAAGTGACACAGATACGCAGTATTTT.

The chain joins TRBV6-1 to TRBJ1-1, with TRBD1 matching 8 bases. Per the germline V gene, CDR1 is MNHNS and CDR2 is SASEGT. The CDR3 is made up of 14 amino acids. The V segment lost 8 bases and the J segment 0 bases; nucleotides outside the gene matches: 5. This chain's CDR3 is CASEQGAMNTEAFF. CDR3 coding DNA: TGTGCCAGCGAGCAGGGGGCGATGAACACTGAAGCTTTCTTT.

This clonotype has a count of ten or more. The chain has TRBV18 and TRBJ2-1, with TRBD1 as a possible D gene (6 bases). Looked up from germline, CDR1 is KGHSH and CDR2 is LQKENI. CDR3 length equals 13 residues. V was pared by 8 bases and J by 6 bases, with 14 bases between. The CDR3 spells CASSPTGSNEQFF. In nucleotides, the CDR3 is TGTGCCAGCAGTCCCACAGGGAGCAATGAGCAGTTCTTC.

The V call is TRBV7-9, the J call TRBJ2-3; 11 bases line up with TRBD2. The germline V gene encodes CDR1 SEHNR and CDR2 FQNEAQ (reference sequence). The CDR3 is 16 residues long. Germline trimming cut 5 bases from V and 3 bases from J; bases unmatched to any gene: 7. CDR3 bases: TGTGCCAGCAGCGCCGTACTAGCGGGAGTAACAGATACGCAGTATTTT. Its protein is CASSAVLAGVTDTQYF.

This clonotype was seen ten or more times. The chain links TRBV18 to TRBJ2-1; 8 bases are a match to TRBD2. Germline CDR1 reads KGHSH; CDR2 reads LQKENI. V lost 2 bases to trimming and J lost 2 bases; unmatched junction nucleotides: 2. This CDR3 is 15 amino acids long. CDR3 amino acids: CASSPRTSPYNEQFF. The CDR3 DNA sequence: TGTGCCAGCTCACCAAGGACTAGCCCCTACAATGAGCAGTTCTTC.

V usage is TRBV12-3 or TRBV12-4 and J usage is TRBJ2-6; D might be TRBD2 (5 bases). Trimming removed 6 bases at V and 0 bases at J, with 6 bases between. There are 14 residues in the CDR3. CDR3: CASSRGSGANVLTF. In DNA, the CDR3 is TGTGCCAGCAGCCGGGGCTCTGGGGCCAACGTCCTGACTTTC.

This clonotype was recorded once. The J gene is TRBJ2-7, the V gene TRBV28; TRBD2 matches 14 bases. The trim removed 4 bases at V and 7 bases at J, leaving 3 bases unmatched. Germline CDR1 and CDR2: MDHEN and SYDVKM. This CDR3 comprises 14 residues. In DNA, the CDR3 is TGTGCCAGCAGTTGGGGACTAGCGGGAGTTGAGCAGTACTTC. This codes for CASSWGLAGVEQYF.

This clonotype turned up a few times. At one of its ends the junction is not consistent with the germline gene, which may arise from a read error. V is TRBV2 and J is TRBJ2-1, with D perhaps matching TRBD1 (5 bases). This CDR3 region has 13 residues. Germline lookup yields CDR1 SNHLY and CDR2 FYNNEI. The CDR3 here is CAIQDGHYNEQSF. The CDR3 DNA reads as TGTGCCATACAGGACGGACACTACAATGAGCAGTCCTTC.

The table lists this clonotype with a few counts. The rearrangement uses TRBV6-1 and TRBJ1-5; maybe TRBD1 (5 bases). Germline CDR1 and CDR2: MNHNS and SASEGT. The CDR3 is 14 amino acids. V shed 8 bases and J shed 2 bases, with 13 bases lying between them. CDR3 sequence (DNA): TGTGCCAGCGCTCGAGAAGGGGGCAATCAGCCCCAGCATTTT. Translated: CASAREGGNQPQHF.

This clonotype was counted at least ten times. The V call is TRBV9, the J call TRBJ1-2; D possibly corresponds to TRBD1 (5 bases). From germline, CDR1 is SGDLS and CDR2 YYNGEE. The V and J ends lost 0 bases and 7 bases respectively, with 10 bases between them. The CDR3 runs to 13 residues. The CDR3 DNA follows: TGTGCCAGCAGCGTAGAGGGAGGGACTGGCTACACCTTC. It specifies CASSVEGGTGYTF. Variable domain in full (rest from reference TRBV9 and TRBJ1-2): DSGVTQTPKHLITATGQRVTLRCSPRSGDLSVYWYQQSLDQGLQFLIQYYNGEERAKGNILERFSAQQFPDLHSELNLSSLELGDSALYFCASSVEGGTGYTFGSGTRLTVV.

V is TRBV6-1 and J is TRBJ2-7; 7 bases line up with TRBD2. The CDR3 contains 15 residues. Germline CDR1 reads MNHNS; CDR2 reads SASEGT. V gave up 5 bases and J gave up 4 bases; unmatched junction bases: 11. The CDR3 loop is CASSKGLPEPYEQYF. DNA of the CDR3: TGTGCCAGCAGTAAGGGACTACCAGAACCATACGAGCAGTACTTC.

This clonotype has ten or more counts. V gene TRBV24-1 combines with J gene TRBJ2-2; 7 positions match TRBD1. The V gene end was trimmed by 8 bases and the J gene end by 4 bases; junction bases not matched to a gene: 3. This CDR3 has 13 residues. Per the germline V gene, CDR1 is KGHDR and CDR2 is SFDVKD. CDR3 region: CATKRDSTGELFF. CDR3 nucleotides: TGTGCCACCAAACGGGACAGCACCGGGGAGCTGTTTTTT.

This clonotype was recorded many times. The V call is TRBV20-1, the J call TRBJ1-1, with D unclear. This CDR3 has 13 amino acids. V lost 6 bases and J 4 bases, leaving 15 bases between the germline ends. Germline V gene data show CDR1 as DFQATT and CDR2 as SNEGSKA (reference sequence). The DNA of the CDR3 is TGCAGTGCGAAAGGGTGGGAGGGCACTGAAGCTTTCTTT. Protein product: CSAKGWEGTEAFF.

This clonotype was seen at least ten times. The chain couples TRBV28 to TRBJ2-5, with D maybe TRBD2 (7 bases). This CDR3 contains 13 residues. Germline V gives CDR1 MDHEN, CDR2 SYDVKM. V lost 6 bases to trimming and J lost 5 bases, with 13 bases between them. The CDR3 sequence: CASRWTRGETQYF. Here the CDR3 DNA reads TGTGCCAGCAGGTGGACTAGGGGGGAGACCCAGTACTTC.

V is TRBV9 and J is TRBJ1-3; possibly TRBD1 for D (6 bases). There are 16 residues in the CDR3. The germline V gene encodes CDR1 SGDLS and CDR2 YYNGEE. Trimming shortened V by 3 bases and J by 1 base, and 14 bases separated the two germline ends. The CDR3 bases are TGTGCCAGCAGCGCAGGGGTATTTCGTTCTGGAAACACCATATATTTT. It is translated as CASSAGVFRSGNTIYF.

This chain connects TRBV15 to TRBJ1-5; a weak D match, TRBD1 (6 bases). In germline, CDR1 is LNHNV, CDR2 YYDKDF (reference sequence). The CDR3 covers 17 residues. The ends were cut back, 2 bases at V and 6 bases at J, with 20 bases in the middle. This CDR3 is CATSRSGTLKNGQPQHF. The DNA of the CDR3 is TGTGCCACCAGCAGATCCGGGACACTGAAGAATGGTCAGCCCCAGCATTTT.

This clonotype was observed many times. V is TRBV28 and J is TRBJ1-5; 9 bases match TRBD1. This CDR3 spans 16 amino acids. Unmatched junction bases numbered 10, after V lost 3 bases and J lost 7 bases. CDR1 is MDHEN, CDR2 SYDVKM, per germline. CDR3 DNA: TGTGCCAGCAGTTTGACCACAGGGGGCTATAGGCAGCCCCAGCATTTT. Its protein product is CASSLTTGGYRQPQHF.

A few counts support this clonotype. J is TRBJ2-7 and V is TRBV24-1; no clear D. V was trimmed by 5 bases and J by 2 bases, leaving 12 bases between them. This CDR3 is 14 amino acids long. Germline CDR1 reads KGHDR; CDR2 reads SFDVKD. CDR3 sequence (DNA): TGTGCCACCAGTGCGAACGGCCGACCCTACGAGCAGTACTTC. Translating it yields CATSANGRPYEQYF.

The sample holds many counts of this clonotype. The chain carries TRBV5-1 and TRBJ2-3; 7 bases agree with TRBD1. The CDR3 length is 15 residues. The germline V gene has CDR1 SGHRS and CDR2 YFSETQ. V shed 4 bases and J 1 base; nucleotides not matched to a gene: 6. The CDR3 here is CASSRQGVGTDTQYF. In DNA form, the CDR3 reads TGCGCCAGCAGCCGTCAGGGGGTCGGCACAGATACGCAGTATTTT.

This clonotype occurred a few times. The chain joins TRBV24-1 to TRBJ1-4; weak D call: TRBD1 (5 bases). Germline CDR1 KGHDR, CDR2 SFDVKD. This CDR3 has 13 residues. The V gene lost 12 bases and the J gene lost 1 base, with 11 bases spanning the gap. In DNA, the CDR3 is TGTGCCGTCGCGGACATAACTAATGAAAAACTGTTTTTT. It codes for CAVADITNEKLFF.

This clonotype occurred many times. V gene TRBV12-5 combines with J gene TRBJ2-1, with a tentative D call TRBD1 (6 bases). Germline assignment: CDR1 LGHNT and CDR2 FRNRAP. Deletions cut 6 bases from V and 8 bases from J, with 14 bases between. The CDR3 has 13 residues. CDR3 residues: CASGVGGNDEQFF. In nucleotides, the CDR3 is TGTGCTAGTGGGGTTGGGGGCAACGATGAGCAGTTCTTC.